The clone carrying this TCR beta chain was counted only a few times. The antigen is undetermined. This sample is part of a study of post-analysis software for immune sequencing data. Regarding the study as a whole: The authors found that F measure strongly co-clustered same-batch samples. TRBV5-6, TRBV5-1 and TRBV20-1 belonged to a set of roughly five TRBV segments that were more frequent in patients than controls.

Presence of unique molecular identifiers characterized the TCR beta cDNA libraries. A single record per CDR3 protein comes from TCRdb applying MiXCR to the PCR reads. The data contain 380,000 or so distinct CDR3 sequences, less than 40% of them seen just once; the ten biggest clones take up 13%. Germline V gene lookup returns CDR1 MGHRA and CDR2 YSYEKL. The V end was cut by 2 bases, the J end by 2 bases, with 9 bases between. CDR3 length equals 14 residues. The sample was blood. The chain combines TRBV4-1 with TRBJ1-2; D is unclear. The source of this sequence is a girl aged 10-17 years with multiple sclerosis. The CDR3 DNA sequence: TGCGCCAGCAGCCAAACCCAGCTCAACTATGGCTACACCTTC. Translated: CASSQTQLNYGYTF.